This is a list of T cell receptor beta chains from one sample in a study of cytomegalovirus exposure and HLA in healthy donors. TCRdb's copy holds only in-frame clones and misses some; the assay was immunoSEQ multiplex PCR. This table has tens of thousands of clones, over 60% appearing once. The sample was PBMCs. Source of these receptors: a man younger than 45 in good health and CMV-seronegative. Each CDR3 is given with its conserved first and last residue. D genes are given only for firm matches. Part of the rows lack a size; the others show once, few, many or a class for expanded clones.

NA	once	TRBJ1-1	TRBV5-1	TGCGCCAGCAGCTTGGTTATGAACACTGAAGCTTTCTTT	CASSLVMNTEAFF
TRBD2	NA	TRBJ2-1	TRBV7-9	TGTGCCAGCAGCTTAGTAAGTCTAGCGGTAGGCCCCAATGAGCAGTTCTTC	CASSLVSLAVGPNEQFF
TRBD2	NA	TRBJ2-5	TRBV6-5	TGTGCCAGCAGTTATGGGACTAGCATGGGGGAGACCCAGTACTTC	CASSYGTSMGETQYF
TRBD1	NA	TRBJ1-5	TRBV2	TGTGCCAGCCAAGAGGACAGGCTGAATCAGCCCCAGCATTTT	CASQEDRLNQPQHF
TRBD1	NA	TRBJ2-7	TRBV5-1	TGCGCCAGCAGAGAGCCGGGACAGGGTCACTACGAGCAGTACTTC	CASREPGQGHYEQYF
TRBD1	NA	TRBJ2-6	TRBV7-2	TGTGCCAGCAGCTTAGCTCGGACAGGGGACCTCTCTGGGGCCAACGTCCTGACTTTC	CASSLARTGDLSGANVLTF
TRBD2	NA	TRBJ2-1	TRBV5-4	TGTGCCAGCAGCTCCGGAGCGGGAAGCTCCTACAATGAGCAGTTCTTC	CASSSGAGSSYNEQFF
NA	few	TRBJ1-1	TRBV4-1	TGCGCCAGCAGCCAAGACCCCCTACAGGCTCTGAACACTGAAGCTTTCTTT	CASSQDPLQALNTEAFF
NA	NA	TRBJ1-1	TRBV2	TGTGCCAGCAGCCAGTATCAGGGGACCACTGAAGCTTTCTTT	CASSQYQGTTEAFF
NA	few	TRBJ1-2	TRBV9	TGTGCCAGCAGCGAATCAGGGGAGGGATATGGCTACACCTTC	CASSESGEGYGYTF
TRBD1	NA	TRBJ1-2	TRBV7-9	TGTGCCAGCAGCTTAGCAGTAGGGGACAGGGGACATGGCTACACCTTC	CASSLAVGDRGHGYTF
NA	NA	TRBJ1-2	TRBV5-4	TGTGCCAGCAGCAAGACAACAGGGCTCTATGGCTACACCTTC	CASSKTTGLYGYTF
NA	once	TRBJ2-7	TRBV30	TGTGCCTGGAGGACAGGCCCATACGAGCAGTACTTC	CAWRTGPYEQYF
TRBD1	NA	TRBJ1-2	TRBV4-2	TGTGCCAGCAGCCAAGAAGCAACAGGGGACTATGGCTACACCTTC	CASSQEATGDYGYTF
NA	NA	TRBJ2-7	TRBV6-1	TGTGCCAGCAGTGAACAGGGCTGGACAGCCTCCTACGAGCAGTACTTC	CASSEQGWTASYEQYF
TRBD1	NA	TRBJ1-2	TRBV6-6	TGTGCCAGCAGTGCGACAGGGGGGATAGGAGGCTACACCTTC	CASSATGGIGGYTF
TRBD1	NA	TRBJ2-6	TRBV28	TGTGCCAGTTCCGGGACAGGGTTTTTGGGATACTCTGGGGCCAACGTCCTGACTTTC	CASSGTGFLGYSGANVLTF
TRBD1	NA	TRBJ2-5	TRBV18	TGTGCCAGCTCACCGGGACAGGGTTGGGAGACCCAGTACTTC	CASSPGQGWETQYF
TRBD1	NA	TRBJ1-2	TRBV18	TGTGCCAGCTCAGTTGACAGGGTCTATGGCTACACCTTC	CASSVDRVYGYTF
TRBD2	NA	TRBJ2-5	TRBV9	TGTGCCAGCAGCGTAGGAGGACTAGCGGGAGGAGAGACCCAGTACTTC	CASSVGGLAGGETQYF
NA	few	TRBJ2-7	TRBV7-9	TGTGCCAGCAGCCCTAGTTTCGAATCTCCGAGGAGTTTC	CASSPSFESPRSF
TRBD1	few	TRBJ1-1	TRBV7-9	TGTGCCAGCAGCTTATTCCGGACAGGTAACACTGAAGCTTTCTTT	CASSLFRTGNTEAFF
TRBD1	NA	TRBJ1-4	TRBV4-2	TGTGCCAGCAGCCAAGACTTTGCGGGACAGGGAGGCGAAAAACTGTTTTTT	CASSQDFAGQGGEKLFF
TRBD2	NA	TRBJ2-3	TRBV18	TGTGCCAGCTCACCCGGACTAGGGGGCACAGATACGCAGTATTTT	CASSPGLGGTDTQYF
NA	NA	TRBJ2-2	TRBV18	TGTGCCAGCTCACCCGTGGACCGGGGCGGGGAGCTGTTTTTT	CASSPVDRGGELFF
TRBD1	NA	TRBJ2-5	TRBV11-1	TGTGCCAGCAGCCCACCAAACCGGGACAGGGGACATGAGACCCAGTACTTC	CASSPPNRDRGHETQYF
NA	NA	TRBJ2-3	TRBV4-1	TGCGCCAGCAGCCGTCAGGAAAGCACAGATACGCAGTATTTT	CASSRQESTDTQYF
NA	NA	TRBJ1-1	TRBV2	TGTGCCAGCATGGGGCGAGAGAACACTGAAGCTTTCTTT	CASMGRENTEAFF
TRBD2	few	TRBJ2-7	TRBV10-1	TGCGCCAGCAGTTCCGGGAGGCTCTACGAGCAGTACTTC	CASSSGRLYEQYF
TRBD1	NA	TRBJ2-7	TRBV7-9	TGTGCCAGCAGCTTAGTGGGACAGCAGTACGAGCAGTACTTC	CASSLVGQQYEQYF
TRBD2	NA	TRBJ2-1	TRBV7-9	TGTTCCAGCAGTTGGACTAGCGGGGGGTACAATGAGCAGTTCTTC	CSSSWTSGGYNEQFF
NA	NA	TRBJ2-5	TRBV19	TGTGCCAGTAGTAGGAGCGCCCAAGGTAGAGAGACCCAGTACTTC	CASSRSAQGRETQYF
NA	NA	TRBJ2-2	TRBV7-9	TGTGCCAGCAGCTTAGAAGCTAAGGCAGGGGTTCACGGGGAGCTGTTTTTT	CASSLEAKAGVHGELFF
NA	NA	TRBJ1-2	TRBV9	TGTGCCAGCAGCGTAGACGGAGGTAGTCGGGGCTACACCTTC	CASSVDGGSRGYTF
NA	NA	TRBJ2-2	TRBV9	TGTGCCAGCAGCGCCCCCCTGGCCAGCGGGAACACCGGGGAGCTGTTTTTT	CASSAPLASGNTGELFF
NA	few	TRBJ2-3	TRBV5-4	TGTGCCAGCAGCTCAGGGGTTTGGGGCACAGATACGCAGTATTTT	CASSSGVWGTDTQYF
TRBD1	NA	TRBJ2-7	TRBV4-1	TGCGCCAGCAGCCAACTACAGGGGGCGACCTACGAGCAGTACTTC	CASSQLQGATYEQYF
TRBD1	NA	TRBJ2-5	TRBV29-1	TGCAGCGCGATTAGGGACAGGGCCCAAGAGACCCAGTACTTC	CSAIRDRAQETQYF
NA	few	TRBJ1-1	TRBV5-4	TGTGCCAGCAGCTTTGAAGGGGGCACTGAAGCTTTCTTT	CASSFEGGTEAFF
TRBD2	NA	TRBJ2-5	TRBV7-9	TGTTCCAGCAGCTTATTGTTGGGACTAGCGGGAGGGCAAGAGACCCAGTACTTC	CSSSLLLGLAGGQETQYF
NA	NA	TRBJ1-1	TRBV2	TGTGCCAGCAGAAAGGGTTCAGGGGCTGAAGCTTTCTTT	CASRKGSGAEAFF
TRBD1	few	TRBJ2-3	TRBV7-9	TGTGCCAGCAGATCATACCAGGGGGCGGGCACAGATACGCAGTATTTT	CASRSYQGAGTDTQYF
NA	NA	TRBJ1-5	TRBV2	TGTGCCAGCAGTGGCCGGGACACTTATCAGCCCCAGCATTTT	CASSGRDTYQPQHF
NA	NA	TRBJ1-2	TRBV5-6	TGTGCCAGCAGCGGCACTAACTATGGCTACACCTTC	CASSGTNYGYTF
TRBD1	NA	TRBJ2-7	TRBV7-9	TGTGCCAGCAGCACCCGACAGGGGGGAACCTACGAGCAGTACTTC	CASSTRQGGTYEQYF
NA	NA	TRBJ1-2	TRBV6-6	TGTGCCAGCAGTACTCCAACAGGGAACTATGGCTACACCTTC	CASSTPTGNYGYTF
NA	NA	TRBJ1-3	TRBV30	TGTGCCTGGAGTGTGCGGGGTACCTCTGGAAACACCATATATTTT	CAWSVRGTSGNTIYF
TRBD2	NA	TRBJ2-2	TRBV4-1	TGCGCCAGCAGCCAAGCGACAGCGGGGGGAGACACCGGGGAGCTGTTTTTT	CASSQATAGGDTGELFF
TRBD1	NA	TRBJ2-1	TRBV10-3	TGTGCCATCAGTGTGTCGACAGGGATCTACAATGAGCAGTTCTTC	CAISVSTGIYNEQFF
NA	NA	TRBJ2-7	TRBV5-4	TGTGCCAGCAGCTCGACACTCTCCTACGAGCAGTACTTC	CASSSTLSYEQYF